This section outlines one TCR beta chain sequence together with its context. During active infection, Seattle patients enrolled and were then monitored through disease. As originally analysed: Quantification of nucleated cells was approximated via reference gene primer amplification. Sequencing used immunoSEQ multiplex PCR; TCRdb keeps in-frame clones, though not all of them. V and J calls and clone size are copied from that table; D and trimming were computed from the DNA. Of just under 350,000 clones in the sample, 88% were seen once. The data were obtained in a study of blood T cell repertoires in COVID-19. Study as a whole: There were acute and convalescent COVID-19 samples, and they came from the United States, Italy and Spain. T cells, B-cell-depleted T cells, or PBMCs supplied cDNA or gDNA.

Germline values: CDR1 KGHDR, CDR2 SFDVKD. CDR3 length equals 17 residues. Between the trimmed V and J ends, which lost 2 bases and 7 bases, there was a span of 20 bases. Sequenced material: peripheral blood. This TCR was sampled from a woman in her 70s with COVID-19, enrolled during active disease. This chain connects TRBV24-1 to TRBJ1-5; weak D call: TRBD1 (6 bases). The DNA for the CDR3 is TGTGCCACCAGTGATTCCCGATTTAGGGGGGGAACGCAGCCCCAGCATTTT. This encodes CATSDSRFRGGTQPQHF.